This T cell receptor (beta chain) was sequenced during a study of regulatory T cells in long-lasting Graves disease. Findings and caveats of the study: Among samples with persistent disease, TRBV28, TRBJ1-2 and TRBJ2-5 were favored. Authors noted too few samples as a limitation.

Building of the TCR beta libraries involved iRepertoire HTBI primers and Arm-PCR of CDR3 regions. TCRdb called the multiplex PCR reads again in MiXCR, with one record for every CDR3 protein. Seen here are about half a million distinct CDR3 sequences, 20% to 25% observed once, and the top ten hold 13%. Time point defined: persistent/refractory GD, antithyroid drugs over 5 years with positive TRAb. RNA from PBMCs was the source of the TCR library. V shed 6 bases and J shed 7 bases, with 15 bases lying between them. Germline V gene data show CDR1 as MNHNS and CDR2 as SASEGT. The CDR3 is 13 residues long. Ten or more counts support this clonotype. The antigen is undetermined.

V gene TRBV6-1 combines with J gene TRBJ1-2, with D uncertain. The receptor comes from a female donor with Graves disease. The input for sequencing was peripheral blood mononuclear cells (PBMCs), taken when the disease was refractory, from a patient treated with antithyroid drugs. The CDR3 loop is CASSLRGWTGYTF. In DNA, the CDR3 is TGTGCCAGCAGCCTACGGGGTTGGACTGGCTACACCTTC.